Listed below are T cell receptor beta chains from one sample, sequenced in a study of vaccination effects on CD4 cells after COVID-19. Profiled with immunoSEQ multiplex PCR; TCRdb holds only in-frame clones, not every one. This repertoire shows around 47,000 clones, approximately 77% found once; its top ten account for 25% to 30%. The antigens these receptors bind are not known. The starting material was CD4+ T cells from PBMCs cultured with a peptide pool, obtained before COVID-19 vaccination. Every receptor here comes from a human donor who had a prior SARS-CoV-2 infection. Each CDR3 is given with its conserved first and last residue. Each record gives: J gene, CDR3 length, D gene, V gene, clone size, CDR3 protein, CDR3 DNA. The D gene is left open where the match is weak. Size is omitted from some rows. Given values are once, few, many or a class for expanded clones.

TRBJ1-6 15 TRBD1 TRBV5-6 - CASSFTGDSPSPLHF TGTGCCAGCAGCTTTACAGGGGATTCCCCTTCACCCCTCCACTTT
TRBJ1-3 12 - TRBV19 few CASSHSGNTIYF TGTGCCAGTAGCCACTCTGGAAACACCATATATTTT
TRBJ1-2 15 TRBD1 TRBV5-4 - CASTLMGQGGYGYTF TGTGCCAGCACCCTGATGGGACAGGGGGGCTATGGCTACACCTTC
TRBJ2-3 14 - TRBV5-1 few CASSRVRGADTQYF TGCGCCAGCAGCCGCGTGAGGGGTGCAGATACGCAGTATTTT
TRBJ1-4 13 TRBD1 TRBV27 few CASSLFQGAELFF TGTGCCAGCAGTTTATTCCAGGGGGCTGAACTGTTTTTT
TRBJ2-6 16 - TRBV5-6 - CASSFYLGSGANVLTF TGTGCCAGCAGCTTCTATTTGGGATCTGGGGCCAACGTCCTGACTTTC
TRBJ2-1 15 TRBD2 TRBV5-1 - CASSLSLAGGNEQFF TGCGCCAGCAGCTTGTCACTAGCGGGGGGAAATGAGCAGTTCTTC
TRBJ2-1 17 TRBD2 TRBV7-9 - CASKRYSGSGSYNEQFF TGTGCCAGCAAACGGTATAGCGGGAGTGGGTCCTACAATGAGCAGTTCTTC
TRBJ2-6 17 - TRBV18 - CASSLRDGKQRANVLTF TGTGCCAGCTCACTTCGGGACGGGAAACAGAGGGCCAACGTCCTGACTTTC
TRBJ1-1 12 - TRBV24-1 - CATSDYGGEAFF TGTGCCACCAGTGATTACGGCGGTGAAGCTTTCTTT
TRBJ1-2 11 - TRBV5-4 - CASSFNYGYTF TGTGCCAGCAGCTTTAACTATGGCTACACCTTC
TRBJ1-3 14 - TRBV9 once CASSVTNWGNTIYF TGTGCCAGCAGCGTAACCAACTGGGGAAACACCATATATTTT
TRBJ2-7 15 TRBD2 TRBV7-2 - CASSLRGGRIYEQYF TGTGCCAGCAGCTTACGTGGCGGGAGAATCTACGAGCAGTACTTC
TRBJ2-7 15 TRBD1 TRBV5-5 - CASRGGTGVSYEQYF TGTGCCAGCAGGGGAGGGACAGGGGTTAGCTACGAGCAGTACTTC
TRBJ1-1 18 TRBD1 TRBV18 - CASSSSRQGIGWNTEAFF TGTGCCAGCTCATCTTCCAGACAGGGGATTGGTTGGAACACTGAAGCTTTCTTT
TRBJ2-7 14 - TRBV30 - CAWSSDLGPYEQYF TGTGCCTGGAGTTCGGACCTCGGCCCCTACGAGCAGTACTTC
TRBJ2-3 14 - TRBV11-3 - CASSLGEMEDTQYF TGTGCCAGCAGCTTAGGTGAGATGGAAGATACGCAGTATTTT
TRBJ1-3 14 TRBD1 TRBV7-2 once CASSPGQGMNTIYF TGTGCCAGCAGCCCCGGACAGGGTATGAACACCATATATTTT
TRBJ2-7 16 - TRBV9 - CASSTGSFSGTLEQYF TGTGCCAGCAGCACAGGATCGTTCTCTGGTACCCTAGAACAGTACTTC
TRBJ1-2 12 TRBD1 TRBV9 - CASQDRVYGYTF TGTGCCAGCCAAGACAGGGTCTATGGCTACACCTTC
TRBJ2-1 15 - TRBV9 - CASSVFGGDSNEQFF TGTGCCAGCAGCGTCTTTGGTGGGGATAGCAATGAGCAGTTCTTC
TRBJ1-2 15 - TRBV19 few CASSIWASEYYGYTF TGTGCCAGTAGTATTTGGGCGTCCGAGTACTATGGCTACACCTTC
TRBJ2-7 14 - TRBV24-1 - CATSDQGGPYEQYF TGTGCCACCAGTGACCAGGGGGGCCCCTACGAGCAGTACTTC
TRBJ2-3 14 - TRBV5-6 - CASREQANTDTQYF TGTGCCAGCAGGGAACAGGCGAACACAGATACGCAGTATTTT